This entry describes one T cell receptor beta chain. The antigen is undetermined. There are 15 residues in the CDR3. Germline values: CDR1 SGHRS, CDR2 YFSETQ. J lost 0 bases, V lost 4 bases, and 6 bases had no gene match. The data were taken from a study of T cell responses to AZD1222 COVID-19 vaccine. Study observations and caveats: Vaccination with two AZD1222 doses was followed by a rise in Spike-specific TCR breadth and depth. Spike-spanning, vaccine-associated CD4 TCRs were dominant at 160-218 and 743-854. The study identified only six AZD1222 recipients as seropositive at baseline. Targeting of unmutated variant regions was reportedly seen in nearly half of spike-specific TCRs.

Libraries were prepared by immunoSEQ multiplex PCR; TCRdb keeps only in-frame clonotypes and omits some of them. The profile covers around 150,000 clones, with 94% appearing a single time and about 0.64% taken by the ten largest. This clonotype was sampled from an adult in good health. Sequenced material: peripheral blood, taken on day 0 of AZD1222 vaccination. The chain combines TRBV5-1 with TRBJ1-1, with 7 bases fitting TRBD1. The CDR3 bases are TGCGCCAGCAGCGTGGGACAGCTTATGAACACTGAAGCTTTCTTT. It is translated as CASSVGQLMNTEAFF.